A single sample is the source of the 32 T cell receptor beta chains below, sequenced in a study of blood T cell repertoires in COVID-19. The protocol was immunoSEQ multiplex PCR, while the TCRdb copy is restricted to in-frame clones and leaves out a portion. The data contain 140,000 to 150,000 clones, around 90% of them singletons. The specimen sequenced was peripheral blood. The receptors originated from a human donor in a cohort sampled during active COVID-19.

The chain carries TRBV5-1 and TRBJ2-5; D may be TRBD2 (6 bases). Germline V gene lookup returns CDR1 SGHRS and CDR2 YFSETQ. CDR3 size: 14 residues. Trimming cost V 0 bases and J 7 bases, with 13 bases left between them. The CDR3 loop is CASSLEAGQGTQYF. As DNA, the CDR3 is TGCGCCAGCAGCTTGGAAGCGGGCCAGGGGACCCAGTACTTC.

V usage is TRBV20-1 and J usage is TRBJ2-5; TRBD2 matches at 8 bases. From germline, CDR1 is DFQATT and CDR2 SNEGSKA (reference sequence). Trimming took 3 bases from V and 5 from J; bases not matched to a gene: 8. The CDR3 totals 14 residues. The CDR3 loop reads CSASGLSGGETQYF. CDR3 sequence (DNA): TGCAGTGCTAGTGGGTTAAGCGGGGGTGAGACCCAGTACTTC.

The chain couples TRBV19 to TRBJ2-2, with 8 bases aligning to TRBD1. The germline V gene has CDR1 LNHDA and CDR2 SQIVND (reference sequence). This CDR3 has 14 amino acids. The V segment lost 6 bases and the J segment 0 bases; nucleotides outside the gene matches: 0. CDR3 sequence (DNA): TGTGCCAGTAGGGGACAGGCGAACACCGGGGAGCTGTTTTTT. It codes for CASRGQANTGELFF.

The rearrangement links TRBV6-2 or TRBV6-3 to TRBJ1-1; 11 bases are shared with TRBD1. The CDR3 is 14 residues long. Germline lookup yields CDR1 MNHEY and CDR2 SVGEGT. V gave up 6 bases and J gave up 5 bases; unmatched junction bases: 5. The CDR3 is CASSRDRGRTEAFF. CDR3 nucleotide sequence: TGTGCCAGCAGCAGGGACAGGGGGAGGACTGAAGCTTTCTTT.

The genes are TRBV9 and TRBJ1-2, with a weak D call TRBD1 (6 bases). The CDR3 is 15 amino acids. Germline V gives CDR1 SGDLS, CDR2 YYNGEE. V lost 3 bases to trimming and J lost 4 bases, with 16 bases between them. CDR3 in amino acids: CASSDHRDQGYGYTF. The DNA for the CDR3 is TGTGCCAGCAGCGACCACAGGGATCAAGGCTATGGCTACACCTTC.

V usage is TRBV28 and J usage is TRBJ2-7; D remains unclear. The CDR3 length is 13 residues. CDR1 and CDR2 from the germline V gene are MDHEN and SYDVKM. V shed 8 bases and J shed 3 bases, with 14 bases lying between them. The CDR3 sequence is CASSSAPFYEQYF. The DNA of the CDR3 is TGTGCCAGCTCTAGTGCGCCATTCTACGAGCAGTACTTC.

The J gene is TRBJ2-3, the V gene TRBV6-4, with D tentatively TRBD2 (6 bases). The V end lost 2 bases, the J end lost 2 bases, and 20 bases lay between the germline ends. This CDR3 is built from 18 residues. The V gene's germline CDR1 is MRHNA and CDR2 SNTAGT. The CDR3 DNA follows: TGTGCCAGCAGTGACGAGACTAGGCCCTCAATCATCACAGATACGCAGTATTTT. Its translation: CASSDETRPSIITDTQYF.

The chain is built from TRBV3-1 (or the pseudogene TRBV3-2) and TRBJ1-2; 7 bases agree with TRBD1. CDR3 size: 16 residues. The V gene end was trimmed by 1 base and the J gene end by 3 bases; junction bases not matched to a gene: 8. Germline V gene sequence: CDR1 LGHDT, CDR2 YNNKEL (reference sequence). The CDR3: CASSQGRGNMDYGYTF. The CDR3 DNA is TGTGCCAGCAGCCAAGGCAGGGGGAATATGGACTATGGCTACACCTTC.

As concerns this clone: The same CDR3 also results from other DNA sequences found in this sample. V and J are TRBV7-2 and TRBJ1-2; a possible D gene is TRBD1 (6 bases). Germline loops: CDR1 SGHTA, CDR2 FQGNSA. V was trimmed by 1 base and J by 4 bases, leaving 10 bases between them. The CDR3 consists of 14 residues. The CDR3 coding sequence is TGTGCCAGCAGCTTAGGTACAGGGAGCTATGGCTACACCTTC. Translated, it gives CASSLGTGSYGYTF.

The chain joins TRBV2 to TRBJ2-2; a possible D gene is TRBD2 (5 bases). Trimming pared 6 bases from V and 4 bases from J, leaving 15 bases between. Germline V lookup: CDR1 SNHLY, CDR2 FYNNEI. CDR3 length: 15 amino acids. The CDR3 sequence: CASRLGDSLTGELFF. The CDR3 coding sequence is TGTGCCAGCAGACTGGGAGACTCTCTCACCGGGGAGCTGTTTTTT.

V gene TRBV13 combines with J gene TRBJ2-7; D remains ambiguous. The CDR3 length is 11 residues. Per the germline V gene, CDR1 is PRHDT and CDR2 is FYEKMQ (reference sequence). Trimming removed 4 bases at V and 4 bases at J, with 5 bases between. The CDR3 reads CASSSRYEQYF. The DNA of the CDR3 is TGTGCCAGCAGCTCTAGATACGAGCAGTACTTC.

The chain couples TRBV7-2 to TRBJ2-6; 7 positions agree with TRBD1. The CDR3 runs 17 residues. The V segment lost 1 base and the J segment 2 bases; nucleotides outside the gene matches: 5. Germline V gene data show CDR1 as SGHTA and CDR2 as FQGNSA. CDR3 residues: CASSLDRGITGANVLTF. As DNA, the CDR3 is TGTGCCAGCAGCTTAGACAGGGGCATCACTGGGGCCAACGTCCTGACTTTC. Based on the CDR3 plus reference TRBV7-2 and TRBJ2-6, the full variable domain is GAGVSQSPSNKVTEKGKDVELRCDPISGHTALYWYRQSLGQGLEFLIYFQGNSAPDKSGLPSDRFSAERTGGSVSTLTIQRTQQEDSAVYLCASSLDRGITGANVLTFGAGSRLTVL.

The rearrangement uses TRBV14 and TRBJ1-2, with D hard to call. V was clipped by 1 base and J by 5 bases, with 11 bases between them. The germline CDR1 and CDR2 sequences are SGHDN and FVKESK. The CDR3 covers 14 residues. The CDR3 is CASSQVSGIYGYTF. CDR3 DNA sequence: TGTGCCAGCAGCCAAGTGAGCGGGATTTATGGCTACACCTTC.

V is TRBV3-1 (or the pseudogene TRBV3-2) and J is TRBJ2-3; 8 bases are a match to TRBD1. CDR1 and CDR2 (germline): LGHDT, YNNKEL (reference sequence). V lost 2 bases, J lost 3 bases, and 10 bases stayed unmatched. The CDR3 extends over 17 amino acids. In DNA form, the CDR3 reads TGTGCCAGCAGCCAACCGTTTGGCAGGGGGCAAACAGATACGCAGTATTTT. Amino acid sequence: CASSQPFGRGQTDTQYF.

The gene calls are TRBV7-2 and TRBJ1-1, with TRBD1 as a possible D gene (6 bases). Germline assignment: CDR1 SGHTA and CDR2 FQGNSA. V lost 4 bases and J lost 0, with 18 bases in between. This CDR3 spans 17 amino acids. In nucleotides, the CDR3 is TGTGCCAGCAGCTCCAGGGCAACAGGGATCATGAACACTGAAGCTTTCTTT. Amino acids: CASSSRATGIMNTEAFF. Based on the CDR3 plus reference TRBV7-2 and TRBJ1-1, the full variable domain is GAGVSQSPSNKVTEKGKDVELRCDPISGHTALYWYRQSLGQGLEFLIYFQGNSAPDKSGLPSDRFSAERTGGSVSTLTIQRTQQEDSAVYLCASSSRATGIMNTEAFFGQGTRLTVV.

V is TRBV7-2 and J is TRBJ2-4; 8 bases agree with TRBD1. Germline loops: CDR1 SGHTA, CDR2 FQGNSA. This CDR3 spans 15 amino acids. Germline trimming cut 7 bases from V and 5 bases from J; bases unmatched to any gene: 10. The chain's CDR3 is CASTPMTGDENIQYF. The CDR3 DNA is TGTGCCAGCACCCCCATGACAGGGGACGAAAACATTCAGTACTTC.

The CDR3 sequence: CAIRDSGTGVGNTEAFF. The CDR3 region has the DNA TGTGCCATCAGGGATAGCGGGACAGGGGTTGGGAACACTGAAGCTTTCTTT. V gene TRBV10-3 combines with J gene TRBJ1-1; 10 bases align to TRBD1. V trimming: 6 bases; J trimming: 1 base; junction bases outside the gene matches: 11. Germline CDR1 ENHRY, CDR2 SYGVKD. The CDR3 consists of 17 residues.

The chain uses TRBV15 and TRBJ1-4, with D unclear. The CDR3 spans 15 residues. Germline V gives CDR1 LNHNV, CDR2 YYDKDF (reference sequence). Between the trimmed V and J ends, which lost 0 bases and 5 bases, there was a span of 10 bases. In nucleotides, the CDR3 is TGTGCCACCAGCAGAGAGGCCGGAGAAAATGAAAAACTGTTTTTT. It yields the protein CATSREAGENEKLFF.

This sequence joins TRBV19 and TRBJ1-4; D gene ambiguous. Per the germline V gene, CDR1 is LNHDA and CDR2 is SQIVND (reference sequence). With 3 bases removed from V and 0 bases from J, the gap between germline ends came to 8 bases. There are 15 residues in the CDR3. DNA of the CDR3: TGTGCCAGTAGTATGGAGGGAGCAACTAATGAAAAACTGTTTTTT. Residues: CASSMEGATNEKLFF.

This chain joins TRBV10-1 and TRBJ2-7, with D tentatively TRBD1 (5 bases). V lost 5 bases and J 2 bases, leaving 7 bases between the germline ends. The germline gives CDR1 WNHNN, CDR2 SYGVQD (reference sequence). The CDR3 covers 12 residues. In DNA form, the CDR3 reads TGCGCCAGCAGTTGGACAACCTACGAGCAGTACTTC. It encodes CASSWTTYEQYF.

The chain has TRBV11-2 and TRBJ2-2; no reliable D call. This CDR3 region has 15 residues. V was clipped by 1 base and J by 6 bases, with 12 bases between them. Germline V gene lookup returns CDR1 SGHAT and CDR2 FQNNGV. For the CDR3, the DNA is TGTGCCAGCAGCTTAGCTGGCAGCGTCGCCGGGGAGCTGTTTTTT. As protein: CASSLAGSVAGELFF. The variable domain in full, with the rest retrieved from reference TRBV11-2 and TRBJ2-2, is EAGVAQSPRYKIIEKRQSVAFWCNPISGHATLYWYQQILGQGPKLLIQFQNNGVVDDSQLPKDRFSAERLKGVDSTLKIQPAKLEDSAVYLCASSLAGSVAGELFFGEGSRLTVL.

J is TRBJ2-3 and V is TRBV7-2, with 16 bases that match TRBD2. The CDR3 runs to 19 residues. The germline gives CDR1 SGHTA, CDR2 FQGNSA. Trimming at V came to 6 bases and at J to 4 bases, leaving 13 bases not matched to a gene. CDR3 sequence: CASSQRGLAGGFNADTQYF. The CDR3 DNA is TGTGCCAGCAGTCAACGGGGACTAGCGGGGGGGTTTAATGCAGATACGCAGTATTTT.

The chain couples TRBV4-1 to TRBJ2-1; no firm D call. V was shortened by 0 bases and J by 2 bases, with 5 bases between the two germline ends. The CDR3 loop spans 14 amino acids. Germline CDR1 MGHRA, CDR2 YSYEKL. Here the CDR3 reads CASSQEATYNEQFF. The CDR3 DNA is TGCGCCAGCAGCCAAGAGGCCACCTACAATGAGCAGTTCTTC.

The chain is built from TRBV28 and TRBJ1-5; TRBD1 is a possible D gene (5 bases). The CDR3 has 14 amino acids. Trimming left V 3 bases short and J 7 bases short, with 13 bases between. CDR1 and CDR2 from the germline V gene are MDHEN and SYDVKM. The CDR3 region has the DNA TGTGCCAGCAGTTTCACGTGGAAGGGGCAGCCCCAGCATTTT. It translates to CASSFTWKGQPQHF. The full variable domain, completed using reference TRBV28 and TRBJ1-5, is DVKVTQSSRYLVKRTGEKVFLECVQDMDHENMFWYRQDPGLGLRLIYFSYDVKMKEKGDIPEGYSVSREKKERFSLILESASTNQTSMYLCASSFTWKGQPQHFGDGTRLSIL.

The V and J genes are TRBV4-2 and TRBJ2-3, with D unresolved. The length of the CDR3 is 17 residues. Trimming removed 3 bases at V and 3 bases at J, with 19 bases between. Germline V gene data show CDR1 as LGHNA and CDR2 as YNFKEQ. Written as DNA, the CDR3 is TGTGCCAGCAGCCAGGTGGCGACGGGTGAAGGTACAGATACGCAGTATTTT. Amino acids: CASSQVATGEGTDTQYF.

The V and J genes are TRBV19 and TRBJ1-5; 8 bases agree with TRBD1. The CDR3 is 15 amino acids. CDR1 and CDR2 from the germline V gene are LNHDA and SQIVND (reference sequence). J was trimmed by 4 bases and V by 4 bases; bases with no gene match: 6. The CDR3 DNA follows: TGTGCCAGTAGTACAGGGGGCTGGAGGAATCAGCCCCAGCATTTT. Protein product: CASSTGGWRNQPQHF. The full variable domain, rest sourced from reference TRBV19 and TRBJ1-5, is DGGITQSPKYLFRKEGQNVTLSCEQNLNHDAMYWYRQDPGQGLRLIYYSQIVNDFQKGDIAEGYSVSREKKESFPLTVTSAQKNPTAFYLCASSTGGWRNQPQHFGDGTRLSIL.

The rearrangement links TRBV6-2 or TRBV6-3 to TRBJ1-3; tentative D call: TRBD1 (6 bases). The germline V and J ends were trimmed by 5 bases and 2 bases, with 16 bases remaining between them. Germline-derived CDR1 and CDR2 are MNHEY and SVGEGT. The CDR3 runs 16 residues. The CDR3: CASSTGQKRPGNTIYF. The CDR3 DNA reads TGTGCCAGCAGTACCGGACAGAAGCGGCCTGGAAACACCATATATTTT.

V and J are TRBV7-9 and TRBJ1-2; D remains unclear. The CDR3 covers 12 residues. Germline V gene lookup returns CDR1 SEHNR and CDR2 FQNEAQ (reference sequence). The V and J ends lost 3 bases and 8 bases respectively, with 10 bases between them. CDR3 sequence reads: CASSFPPGGYTF. The CDR3 DNA is TGTGCCAGCAGCTTTCCCCCCGGGGGCTACACCTTC.

V gene TRBV19 combines with J gene TRBJ2-2; 8 nucleotides agree with TRBD1. From germline, CDR1 is LNHDA and CDR2 SQIVND (reference sequence). V gave up 4 bases and J gave up 5 bases; unmatched junction bases: 3. This CDR3 is built from 14 residues. CDR3 in amino acids: CASSTQGATGELFF. The CDR3 DNA reads as TGTGCCAGTAGTACCCAGGGGGCGACCGGGGAGCTGTTTTTT.

The chain recombines TRBV7-9 with TRBJ1-2; D is perhaps TRBD1 (6 bases). Germline lookup yields CDR1 SEHNR and CDR2 FQNEAQ (reference sequence). CDR3 length equals 14 residues. Trimming took 5 bases from V and 0 from J, leaving 10 bases between them. This CDR3 is CASSPDSPNYGYTF. CDR3 DNA: TGTGCCAGCAGCCCGGACAGTCCTAACTATGGCTACACCTTC.

V and J are TRBV6-6 and TRBJ2-7; perhaps TRBD2 as D (7 bases). Germline CDR1 reads MNHNY; CDR2 reads SVGAGI (reference sequence). The CDR3 runs 14 residues. Trimming stripped 0 bases from V and 6 bases from J, with 12 bases between. As DNA, the CDR3 is TGTGCCAGCAGTTACTCCCCAGGGGAGGGCGAGCAGTACTTC. As protein: CASSYSPGEGEQYF.

The chain carries TRBV6-2 or TRBV6-3 and TRBJ1-2, with a possible D match to TRBD1 (6 bases). Germline lookup yields CDR1 MNHEY and CDR2 SVGEGT. The CDR3 contains 13 residues. V lost 6 bases and J 8 bases, leaving 16 bases between the germline ends. This CDR3 reads CASSLLTGIGYTF. DNA of the CDR3: TGTGCCAGCAGCCTACTAACAGGGATCGGCTACACCTTC.